This T cell receptor (beta chain) was found in a study of cytomegalovirus exposure and HLA in healthy donors. Broader study findings: A later analysis, which compared TCR beta chains of equal frequency, found the HLA-associated ones more clonally expanded. The listing of 150 or so TCR beta chains classed them as cytomegalovirus-associated.

Primers included in the PCR were 60 Vbeta and 13 Jbeta primers. Original data processing: There were about 80 million unique TCR beta chains by a later count, and some 12 million of them were shared. Libraries were prepared by immunoSEQ multiplex PCR; TCRdb keeps only in-frame clonotypes and omits some of them. V and J calls and clone size are as listed in that table; D and trimming were resolved from the DNA. The repertoire holds some 160,000 clones, approximately 9% seen once, with 1.5% to 2% in the top ten. The CDR3 length is 16 residues. From germline, CDR1 is SGHDN and CDR2 FVKESK. V was pared by 4 bases and J by 3 bases, with 9 bases of the junction left unmatched. A remark on this clone: What it binds is not known.

This receptor was taken from a male donor in good health and CMV-seronegative. V usage is TRBV14 and J usage is TRBJ2-1; 7 positions agree with TRBD2. The material sequenced was PBMCs. CDR3 nucleotide sequence: TGTGCCAGCAGCCCCTTTGGCGGGAGCGGCTACAATGAGCAGTTCTTC. Protein: CASSPFGGSGYNEQFF. Full variable domain (missing parts from reference TRBV14 and TRBJ2-1): EAGVTQFPSHSVIEKGQTVTLRCDPISGHDNLYWYRRVMGKEIKFLLHFVKESKQDESGMPNNRFLAERTGGTYSTLKVQPAELEDSGVYFCASSPFGGSGYNEQFFGPGTRLTVL.